The clone carrying this T cell receptor (beta chain) was recorded at least ten times. The target antigen is unknown. TCR beta CDR3 regions were amplified from RNA. HTBI primers were the set used in a first-round RT-PCR of the TCR CDR3. TCRdb used MiXCR to reprocess the multiplex PCR reads, holding one entry per CDR3 protein. The sample contains 300,000 to 500,000 distinct CDR3 sequences, approximately 15% of which appear only once. The data were taken from a study of T cells in Graves' hyperthyroidism and ophthalmopathy. This CDR3 is built from 15 residues. Deletions cut 6 bases from V and 5 bases from J, with 19 bases between. CDR1 and CDR2 from the germline V gene are SGHTA and FQGNSA. Across 18 months, stable Graves' hyperthyroidism was marked by no progression to ophthalmopathy. Diagnosing involved the use of clinical symptoms, serum thyroxine and TRAb, thyroid ultrasound and orbital computed tomography.

Findings and caveats of the study: Among clonotypes expanded in thyroid above 0.001, most were also found in blood.

The TCR originated in a woman aged 30 to 39 with Graves' hyperthyroidism. Sequencing was carried out using blood. This chain uses TRBV7-2 with TRBJ2-5; D is unclear. The CDR3 region has the DNA TGTGCCAGCAGGGGGTCCTACGAGTCGGTGGAGACCCAGTACTTC. Protein: CASRGSYESVETQYF.